The subject of this entry is one TCR beta chain. Germline-derived CDR1 and CDR2 are GTSNPN and SVGIG (reference sequence). Unmatched junction bases numbered 14, after V lost 8 bases and J lost 5 bases. The CDR3 runs to 15 residues. This entry is derived from a study of T cell changes during pregnancy in multiple sclerosis. The assay was immunoSEQ multiplex PCR, and TCRdb's table has in-frame clones only and misses some. The repertoire has 35,000 to 45,000 clones, roughly 90% of them found once; the top ten carry about 5.1%. The starting material was peripheral blood, obtained in the second trimester of pregnancy. The sequence derives from a female donor in good health, enrolled as a control in a pregnancy study. The chain uses TRBV30 and TRBJ2-2, with 7 bases that match TRBD1. The CDR3 sequence: CALSSGTVYTGELFF. The CDR3 DNA follows: TGTGCCCTTTCCTCAGGGACAGTTTATACCGGGGAGCTGTTTTTT.